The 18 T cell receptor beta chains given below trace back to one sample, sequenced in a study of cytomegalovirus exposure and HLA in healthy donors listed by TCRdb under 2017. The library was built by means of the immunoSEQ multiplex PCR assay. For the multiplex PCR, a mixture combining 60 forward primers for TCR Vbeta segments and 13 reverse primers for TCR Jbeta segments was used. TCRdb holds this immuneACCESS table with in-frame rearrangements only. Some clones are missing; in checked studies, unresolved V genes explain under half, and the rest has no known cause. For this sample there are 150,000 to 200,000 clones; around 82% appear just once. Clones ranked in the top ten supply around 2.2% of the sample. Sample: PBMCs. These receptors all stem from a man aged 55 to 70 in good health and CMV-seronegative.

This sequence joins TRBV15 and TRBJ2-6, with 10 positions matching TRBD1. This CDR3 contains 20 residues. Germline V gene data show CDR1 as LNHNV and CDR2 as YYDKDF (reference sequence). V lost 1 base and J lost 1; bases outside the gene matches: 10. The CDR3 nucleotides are TGTGCCACCAGCAGAGCCACCGGGACAGGGGTGGGGTCTGGGGCCAACGTCCTGACTTTC. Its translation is CATSRATGTGVGSGANVLTF.

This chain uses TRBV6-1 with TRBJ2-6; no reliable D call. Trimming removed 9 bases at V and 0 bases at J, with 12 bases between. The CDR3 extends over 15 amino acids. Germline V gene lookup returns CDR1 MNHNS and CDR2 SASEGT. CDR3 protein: CASKSEYSGANVLTF. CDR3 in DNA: TGTGCCAGTAAGTCGGAGTACTCTGGGGCCAACGTCCTGACTTTC.

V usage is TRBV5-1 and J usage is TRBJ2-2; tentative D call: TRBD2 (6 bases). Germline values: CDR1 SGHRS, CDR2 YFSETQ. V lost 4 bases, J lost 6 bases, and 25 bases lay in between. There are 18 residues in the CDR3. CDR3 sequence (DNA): TGCGCCAGCAGCACTCCAGAAAGCGGGCCGGGGGTGTCCGGGGAGCTGTTTTTT. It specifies CASSTPESGPGVSGELFF.

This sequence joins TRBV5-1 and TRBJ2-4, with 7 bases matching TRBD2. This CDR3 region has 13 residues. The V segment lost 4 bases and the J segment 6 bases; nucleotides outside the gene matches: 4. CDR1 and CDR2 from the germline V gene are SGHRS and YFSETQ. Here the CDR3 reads CASSRASGNIQYF. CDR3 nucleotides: TGCGCCAGCAGCAGGGCTAGCGGAAACATTCAGTACTTC.

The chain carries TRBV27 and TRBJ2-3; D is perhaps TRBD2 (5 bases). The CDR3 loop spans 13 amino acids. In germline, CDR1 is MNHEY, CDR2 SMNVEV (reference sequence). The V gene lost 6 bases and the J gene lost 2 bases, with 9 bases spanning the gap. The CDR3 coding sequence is TGTGCCAGCAGACTAGTAAACACAGATACGCAGTATTTT. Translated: CASRLVNTDTQYF.

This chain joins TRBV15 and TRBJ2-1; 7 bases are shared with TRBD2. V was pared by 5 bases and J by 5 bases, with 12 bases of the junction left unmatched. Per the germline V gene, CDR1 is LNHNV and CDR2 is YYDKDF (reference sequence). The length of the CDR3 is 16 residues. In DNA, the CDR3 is TGTGCCACCAGCGACAAGATCACAGCGGGAAACAATGAGCAGTTCTTC. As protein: CATSDKITAGNNEQFF.

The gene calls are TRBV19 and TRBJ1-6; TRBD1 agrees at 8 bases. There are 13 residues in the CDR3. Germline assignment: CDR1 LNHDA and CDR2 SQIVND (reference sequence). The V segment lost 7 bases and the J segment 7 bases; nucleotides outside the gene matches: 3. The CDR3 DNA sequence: TGTGCCAGTAATACAGGGGGGAATTCACCCCTCCACTTT. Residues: CASNTGGNSPLHF.

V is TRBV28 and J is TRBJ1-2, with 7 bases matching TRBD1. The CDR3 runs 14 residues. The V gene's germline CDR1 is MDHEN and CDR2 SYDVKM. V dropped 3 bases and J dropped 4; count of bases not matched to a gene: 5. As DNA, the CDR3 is TGTGCCAGCAGTTTCCCTACAGGGGTCTATGGCTACACCTTC. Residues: CASSFPTGVYGYTF.

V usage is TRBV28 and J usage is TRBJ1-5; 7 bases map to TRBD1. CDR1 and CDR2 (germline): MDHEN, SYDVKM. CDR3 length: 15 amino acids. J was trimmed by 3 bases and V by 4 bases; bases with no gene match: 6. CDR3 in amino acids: CASSYPDRANQPQHF. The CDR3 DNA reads TGTGCCAGCAGTTACCCCGACAGGGCCAATCAGCCCCAGCATTTT.

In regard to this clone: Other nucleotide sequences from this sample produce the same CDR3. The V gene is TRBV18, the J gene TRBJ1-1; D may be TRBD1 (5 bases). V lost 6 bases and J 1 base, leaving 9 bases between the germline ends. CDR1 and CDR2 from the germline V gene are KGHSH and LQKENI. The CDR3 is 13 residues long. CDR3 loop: CASSTTANTEAFF. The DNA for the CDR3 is TGTGCCAGCTCCACGACAGCGAACACTGAAGCTTTCTTT.

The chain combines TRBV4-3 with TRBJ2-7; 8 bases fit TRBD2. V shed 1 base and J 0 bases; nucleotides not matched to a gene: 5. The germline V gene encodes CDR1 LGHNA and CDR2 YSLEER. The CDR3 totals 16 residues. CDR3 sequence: CASSQGTSGLSYEQYF. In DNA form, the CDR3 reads TGCGCCAGCAGCCAAGGTACTAGCGGACTCTCCTACGAGCAGTACTTC.

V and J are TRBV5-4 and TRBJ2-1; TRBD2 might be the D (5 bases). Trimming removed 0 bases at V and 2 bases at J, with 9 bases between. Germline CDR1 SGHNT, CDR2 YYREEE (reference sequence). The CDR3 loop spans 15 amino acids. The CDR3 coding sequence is TGTGCCAGCAGCTTGGGACGGGAAACCTACAATGAGCAGTTCTTC. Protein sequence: CASSLGRETYNEQFF.

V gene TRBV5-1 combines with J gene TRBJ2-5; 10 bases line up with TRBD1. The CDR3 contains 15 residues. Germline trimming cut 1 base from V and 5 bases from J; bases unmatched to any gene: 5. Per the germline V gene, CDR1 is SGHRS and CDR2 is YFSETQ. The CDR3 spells CASSLNDRGRETQYF. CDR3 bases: TGCGCCAGCAGCTTGAATGACAGGGGGCGTGAGACCCAGTACTTC. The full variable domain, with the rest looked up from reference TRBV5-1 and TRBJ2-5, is KAGVTQTPRYLIKTRGQQVTLSCSPISGHRSVSWYQQTPGQGLQFLFEYFSETQRNKGNFPGRFSGRQFSNSRSEMNVSTLELGDSALYLCASSLNDRGRETQYFGPGTRLLVL.

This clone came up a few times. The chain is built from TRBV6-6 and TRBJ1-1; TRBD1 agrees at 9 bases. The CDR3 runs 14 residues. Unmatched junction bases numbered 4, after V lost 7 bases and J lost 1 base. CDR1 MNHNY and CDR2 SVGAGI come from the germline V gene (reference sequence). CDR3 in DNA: TGTGCCAGCAATCTGGGACAGGGGAACACTGAAGCTTTCTTT. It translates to CASNLGQGNTEAFF.

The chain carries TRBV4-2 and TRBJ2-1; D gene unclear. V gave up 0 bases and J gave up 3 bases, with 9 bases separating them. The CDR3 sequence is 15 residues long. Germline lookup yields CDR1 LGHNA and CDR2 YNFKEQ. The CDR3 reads CASSQEHRNYNEQFF. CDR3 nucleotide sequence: TGTGCCAGCAGCCAAGAACATCGAAACTACAATGAGCAGTTCTTC.

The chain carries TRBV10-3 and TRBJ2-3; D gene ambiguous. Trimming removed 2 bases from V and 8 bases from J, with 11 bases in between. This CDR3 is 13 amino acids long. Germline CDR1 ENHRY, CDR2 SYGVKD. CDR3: CAISETPAATQYF. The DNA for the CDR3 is TGTGCCATCAGTGAGACCCCGGCGGCTACGCAGTATTTT.

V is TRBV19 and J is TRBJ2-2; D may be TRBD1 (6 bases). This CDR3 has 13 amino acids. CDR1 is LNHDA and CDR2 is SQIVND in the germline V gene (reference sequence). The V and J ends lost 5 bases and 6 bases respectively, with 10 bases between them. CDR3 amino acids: CASSPRTAGELFF. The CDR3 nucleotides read TGTGCCAGTAGTCCCCGGACAGCCGGGGAGCTGTTTTTT. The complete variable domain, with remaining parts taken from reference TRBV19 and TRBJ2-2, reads DGGITQSPKYLFRKEGQNVTLSCEQNLNHDAMYWYRQDPGQGLRLIYYSQIVNDFQKGDIAEGYSVSREKKESFPLTVTSAQKNPTAFYLCASSPRTAGELFFGEGSRLTVL.

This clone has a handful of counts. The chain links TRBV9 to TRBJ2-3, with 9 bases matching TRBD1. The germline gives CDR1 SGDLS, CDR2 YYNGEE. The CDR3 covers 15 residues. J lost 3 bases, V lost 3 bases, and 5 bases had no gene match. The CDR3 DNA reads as TGTGCCAGCAGCGACGGGACAGGGAGGACAGATACGCAGTATTTT. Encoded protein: CASSDGTGRTDTQYF.